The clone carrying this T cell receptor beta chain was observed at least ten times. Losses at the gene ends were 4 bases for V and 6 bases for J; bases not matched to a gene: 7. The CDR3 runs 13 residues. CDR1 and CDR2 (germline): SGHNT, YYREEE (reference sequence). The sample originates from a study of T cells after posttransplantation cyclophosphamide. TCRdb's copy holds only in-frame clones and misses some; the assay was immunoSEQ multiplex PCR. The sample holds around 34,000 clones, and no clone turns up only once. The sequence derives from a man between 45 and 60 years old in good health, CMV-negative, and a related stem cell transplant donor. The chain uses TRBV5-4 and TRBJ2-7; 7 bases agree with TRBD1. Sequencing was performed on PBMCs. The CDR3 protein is CASSPGGNREQYF. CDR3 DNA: TGTGCCAGCAGCCCAGGGGGAAATCGCGAGCAGTACTTC.